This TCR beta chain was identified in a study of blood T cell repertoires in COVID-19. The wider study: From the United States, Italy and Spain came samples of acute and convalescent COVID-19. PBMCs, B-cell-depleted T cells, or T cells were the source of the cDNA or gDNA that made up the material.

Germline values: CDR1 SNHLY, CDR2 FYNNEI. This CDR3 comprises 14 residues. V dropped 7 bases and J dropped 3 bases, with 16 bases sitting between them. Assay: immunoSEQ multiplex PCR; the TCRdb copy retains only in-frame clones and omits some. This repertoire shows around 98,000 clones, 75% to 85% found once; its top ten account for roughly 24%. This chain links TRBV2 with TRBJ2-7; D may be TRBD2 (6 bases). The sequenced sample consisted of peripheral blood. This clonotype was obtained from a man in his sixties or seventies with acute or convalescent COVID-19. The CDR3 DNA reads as TGTGCCAGCACCATCCCTAGCGCCGGCTACGAGCAGTACTTC. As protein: CASTIPSAGYEQYF.